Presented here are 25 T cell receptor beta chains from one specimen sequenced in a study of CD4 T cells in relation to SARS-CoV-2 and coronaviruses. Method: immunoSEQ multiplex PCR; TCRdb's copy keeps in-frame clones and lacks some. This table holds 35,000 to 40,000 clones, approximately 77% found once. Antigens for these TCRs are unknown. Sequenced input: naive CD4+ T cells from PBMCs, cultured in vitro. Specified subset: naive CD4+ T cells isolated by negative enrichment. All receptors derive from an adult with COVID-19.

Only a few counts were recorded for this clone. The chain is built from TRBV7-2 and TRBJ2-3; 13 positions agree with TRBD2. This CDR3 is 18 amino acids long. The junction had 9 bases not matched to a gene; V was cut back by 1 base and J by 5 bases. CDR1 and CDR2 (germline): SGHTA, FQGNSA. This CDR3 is CASSLGTSGRGGGDTQYF. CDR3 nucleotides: TGTGCCAGCAGCTTAGGGACTAGCGGGAGAGGGGGAGGAGATACGCAGTATTTT.

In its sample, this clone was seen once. The CDR3 DNA is TGTGCCAGCAGTTTAGGTAGAAACACTGAAGCTTTCTTT. It is translated as CASSLGRNTEAFF. The chain couples TRBV27 to TRBJ1-1, with D uncertain. Per the germline V gene, CDR1 is MNHEY and CDR2 is SMNVEV (reference sequence). The CDR3 is 13 amino acids. The V end lost 2 bases, the J end lost 2 bases, and 6 bases lay between the germline ends.

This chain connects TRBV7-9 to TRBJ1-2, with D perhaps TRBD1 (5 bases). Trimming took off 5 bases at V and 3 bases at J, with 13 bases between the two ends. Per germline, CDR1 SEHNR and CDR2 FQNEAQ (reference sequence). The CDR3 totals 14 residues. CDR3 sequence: CASSPSGGDYGYTF. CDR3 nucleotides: TGTGCCAGCAGCCCTAGCGGGGGAGACTATGGCTACACCTTC.

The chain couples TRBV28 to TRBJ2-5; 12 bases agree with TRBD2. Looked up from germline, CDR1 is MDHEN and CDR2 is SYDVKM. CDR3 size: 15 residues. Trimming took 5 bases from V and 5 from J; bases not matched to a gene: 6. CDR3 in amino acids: CASSLATSGSETQYF. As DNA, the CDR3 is TGTGCCAGCAGTCTCGCGACTAGCGGGAGTGAGACCCAGTACTTC. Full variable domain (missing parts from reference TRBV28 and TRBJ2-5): DVKVTQSSRYLVKRTGEKVFLECVQDMDHENMFWYRQDPGLGLRLIYFSYDVKMKEKGDIPEGYSVSREKKERFSLILESASTNQTSMYLCASSLATSGSETQYFGPGTRLLVL.

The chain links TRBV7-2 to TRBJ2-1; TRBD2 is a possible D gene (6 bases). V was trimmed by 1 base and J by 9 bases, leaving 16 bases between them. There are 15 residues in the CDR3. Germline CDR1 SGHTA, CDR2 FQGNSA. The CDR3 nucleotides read TGTGCCAGCAGCTTAGAGGTGGGAGGAGCAACTGAGCAGTTCTTC. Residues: CASSLEVGGATEQFF. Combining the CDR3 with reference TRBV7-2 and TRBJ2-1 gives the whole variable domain GAGVSQSPSNKVTEKGKDVELRCDPISGHTALYWYRQSLGQGLEFLIYFQGNSAPDKSGLPSDRFSAERTGGSVSTLTIQRTQQEDSAVYLCASSLEVGGATEQFFGPGTRLTVL.

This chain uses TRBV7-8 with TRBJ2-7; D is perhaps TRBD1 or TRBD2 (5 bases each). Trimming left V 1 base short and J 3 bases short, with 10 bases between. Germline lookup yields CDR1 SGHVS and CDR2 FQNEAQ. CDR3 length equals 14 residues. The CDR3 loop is CASSLGGSLYEQYF. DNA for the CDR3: TGTGCCAGCAGCTTAGGGGGGAGTCTCTACGAGCAGTACTTC.

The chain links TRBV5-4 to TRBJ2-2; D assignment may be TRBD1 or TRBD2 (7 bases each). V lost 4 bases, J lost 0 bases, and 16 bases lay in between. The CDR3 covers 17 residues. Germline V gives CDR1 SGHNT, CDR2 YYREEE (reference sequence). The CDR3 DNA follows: TGTGCCAGCAGCCCCCAGGGGGGGTCCGCGAACACCGGGGAGCTGTTTTTT. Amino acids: CASSPQGGSANTGELFF.

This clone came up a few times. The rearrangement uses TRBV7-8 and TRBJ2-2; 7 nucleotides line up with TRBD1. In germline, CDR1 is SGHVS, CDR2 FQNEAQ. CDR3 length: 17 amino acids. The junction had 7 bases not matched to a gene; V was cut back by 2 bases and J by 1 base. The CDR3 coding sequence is TGTGCCAGCAGCTTACCCCTTACAGGGGTGAACACCGGGGAGCTGTTTTTT. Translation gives CASSLPLTGVNTGELFF. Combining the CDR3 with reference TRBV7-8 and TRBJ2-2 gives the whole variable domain GAGVSQSPRYKVAKRGQDVALRCDPISGHVSLFWYQQALGQGPEFLTYFQNEAQLDKSGLPSDRFFAERPEGSVSTLKIQRTQQEDSAVYLCASSLPLTGVNTGELFFGEGSRLTVL.

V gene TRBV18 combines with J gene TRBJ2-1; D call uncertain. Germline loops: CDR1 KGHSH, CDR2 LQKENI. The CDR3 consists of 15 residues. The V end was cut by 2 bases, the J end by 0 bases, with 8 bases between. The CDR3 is CASSPELRSYNEQFF. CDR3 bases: TGTGCCAGCTCACCAGAGTTACGCTCCTACAATGAGCAGTTCTTC.

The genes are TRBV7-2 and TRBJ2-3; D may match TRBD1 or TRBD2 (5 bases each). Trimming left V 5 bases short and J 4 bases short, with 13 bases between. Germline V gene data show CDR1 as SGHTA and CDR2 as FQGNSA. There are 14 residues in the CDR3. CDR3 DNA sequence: TGTGCCAGCAGCCCGGACTGGGACGCAGATACGCAGTATTTT. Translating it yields CASSPDWDADTQYF. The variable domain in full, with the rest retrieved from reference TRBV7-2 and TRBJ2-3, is GAGVSQSPSNKVTEKGKDVELRCDPISGHTALYWYRQSLGQGLEFLIYFQGNSAPDKSGLPSDRFSAERTGGSVSTLTIQRTQQEDSAVYLCASSPDWDADTQYFGPGTRLTVL.

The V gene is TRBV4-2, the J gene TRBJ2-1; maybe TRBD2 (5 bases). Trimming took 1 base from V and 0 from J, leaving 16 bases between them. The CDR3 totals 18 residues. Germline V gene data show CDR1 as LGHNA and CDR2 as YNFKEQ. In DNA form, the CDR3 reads TGTGCCAGCAGCCAAGTCTATGGTGGACGGGACTCCTACAATGAGCAGTTCTTC. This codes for CASSQVYGGRDSYNEQFF.

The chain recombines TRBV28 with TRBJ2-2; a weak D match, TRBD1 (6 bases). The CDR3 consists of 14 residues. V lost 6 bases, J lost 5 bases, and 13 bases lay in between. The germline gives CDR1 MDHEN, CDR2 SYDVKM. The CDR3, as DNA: TGTGCCAGCAGAGTATACAGGGTGACCGGGGAGCTGTTTTTT. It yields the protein CASRVYRVTGELFF.

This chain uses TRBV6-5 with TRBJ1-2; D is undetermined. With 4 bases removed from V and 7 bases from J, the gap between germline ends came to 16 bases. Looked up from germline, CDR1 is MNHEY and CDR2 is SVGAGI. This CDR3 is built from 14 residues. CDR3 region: CASSSNSDRVGYTF. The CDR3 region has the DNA TGTGCCAGCAGTTCCAACTCAGATAGGGTTGGCTACACCTTC.

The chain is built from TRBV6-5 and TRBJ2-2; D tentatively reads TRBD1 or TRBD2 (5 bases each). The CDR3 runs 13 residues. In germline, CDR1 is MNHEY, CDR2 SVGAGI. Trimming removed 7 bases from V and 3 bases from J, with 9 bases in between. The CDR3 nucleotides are TGTGCCAGCATTAGGGGAGACACCGGGGAGCTGTTTTTT. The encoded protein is CASIRGDTGELFF.

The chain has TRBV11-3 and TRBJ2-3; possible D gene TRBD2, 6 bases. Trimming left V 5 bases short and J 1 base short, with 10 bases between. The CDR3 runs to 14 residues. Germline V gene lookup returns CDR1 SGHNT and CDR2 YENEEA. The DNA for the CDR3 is TGTGCCAGCAGCGCGGGACGGGGCACAGATACGCAGTATTTT. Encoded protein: CASSAGRGTDTQYF.

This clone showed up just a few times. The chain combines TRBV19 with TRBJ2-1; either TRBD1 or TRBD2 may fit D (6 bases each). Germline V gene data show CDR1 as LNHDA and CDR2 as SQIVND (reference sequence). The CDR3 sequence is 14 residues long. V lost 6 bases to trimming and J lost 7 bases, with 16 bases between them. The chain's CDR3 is CASRSPGAGNEQFF. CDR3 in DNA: TGTGCCAGTAGGAGTCCGGGGGCGGGAAATGAGCAGTTCTTC.

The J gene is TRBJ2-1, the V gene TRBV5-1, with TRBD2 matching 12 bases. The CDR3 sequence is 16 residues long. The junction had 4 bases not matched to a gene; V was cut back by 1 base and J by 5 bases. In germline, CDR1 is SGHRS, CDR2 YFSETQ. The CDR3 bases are TGCGCCAGCAGCTTGCCGGGACTAGCGGGTCACAATGAGCAGTTCTTC. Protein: CASSLPGLAGHNEQFF.

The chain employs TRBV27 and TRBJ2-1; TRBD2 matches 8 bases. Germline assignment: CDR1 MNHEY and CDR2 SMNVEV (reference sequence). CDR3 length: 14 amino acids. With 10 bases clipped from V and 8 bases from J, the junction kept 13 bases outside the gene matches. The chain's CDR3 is CATSGGWDVDEQFF. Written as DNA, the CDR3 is TGTGCCACTTCGGGGGGGTGGGACGTCGATGAGCAGTTCTTC.

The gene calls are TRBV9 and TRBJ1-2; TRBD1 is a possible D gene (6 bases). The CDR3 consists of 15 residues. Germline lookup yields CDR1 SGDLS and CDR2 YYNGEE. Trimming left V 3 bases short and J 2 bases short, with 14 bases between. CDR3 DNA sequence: TGTGCCAGCAGCGCATGGGGGGACACCAACTATGGCTACACCTTC. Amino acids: CASSAWGDTNYGYTF.

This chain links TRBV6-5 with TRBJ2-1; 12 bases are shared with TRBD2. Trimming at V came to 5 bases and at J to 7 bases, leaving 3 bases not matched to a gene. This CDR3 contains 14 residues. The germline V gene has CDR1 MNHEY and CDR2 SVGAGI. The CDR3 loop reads CASSLAGGRNEQFF. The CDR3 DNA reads TGTGCCAGCAGTCTAGCGGGAGGGCGGAATGAGCAGTTCTTC.

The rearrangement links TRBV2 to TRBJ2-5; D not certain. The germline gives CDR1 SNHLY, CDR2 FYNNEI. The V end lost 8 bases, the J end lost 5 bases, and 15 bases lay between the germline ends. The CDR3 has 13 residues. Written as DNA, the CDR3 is TGTGCCAGCGTCCGTGCGTCGGCGGAGACCCAGTACTTC. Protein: CASVRASAETQYF.

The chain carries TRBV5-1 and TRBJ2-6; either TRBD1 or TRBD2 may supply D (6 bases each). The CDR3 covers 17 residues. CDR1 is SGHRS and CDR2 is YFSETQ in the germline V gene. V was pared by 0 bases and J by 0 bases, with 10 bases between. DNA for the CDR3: TGCGCCAGCAGCTTGGGGGGGGCCAACTCTGGGGCCAACGTCCTGACTTTC. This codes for CASSLGGANSGANVLTF. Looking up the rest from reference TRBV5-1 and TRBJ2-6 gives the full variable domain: KAGVTQTPRYLIKTRGQQVTLSCSPISGHRSVSWYQQTPGQGLQFLFEYFSETQRNKGNFPGRFSGRQFSNSRSEMNVSTLELGDSALYLCASSLGGANSGANVLTFGAGSRLTVL.

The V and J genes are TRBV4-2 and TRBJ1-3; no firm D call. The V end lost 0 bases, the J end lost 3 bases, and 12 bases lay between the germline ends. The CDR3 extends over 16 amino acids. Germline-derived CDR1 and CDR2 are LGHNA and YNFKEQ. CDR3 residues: CASSQDLPGIGNTIYF. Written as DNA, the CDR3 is TGTGCCAGCAGCCAAGATTTGCCGGGTATTGGAAACACCATATATTTT.

The CDR3 DNA sequence: TGTGCCAGCAGTTACGACCCAAGCGAGGTAGAGACCCAGTACTTC. This sequence encodes CASSYDPSEVETQYF. The rearrangement joins TRBV6-5 to TRBJ2-5, with D uncertain. CDR3 length: 15 amino acids. V lost 2 bases and J lost 4, with 14 bases in between. Germline V CDR1 and CDR2: MNHEY, SVGAGI.

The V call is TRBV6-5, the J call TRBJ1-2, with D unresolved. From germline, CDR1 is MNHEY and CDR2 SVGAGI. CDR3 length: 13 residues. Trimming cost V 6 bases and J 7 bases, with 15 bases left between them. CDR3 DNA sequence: TGTGCCAGCAGAGATACTCGGCAAGCTGGCTACACCTTC. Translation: CASRDTRQAGYTF.